These 21 T cell receptor beta chains share one sample of origin, sequenced in a study of T cell responses to AZD1222 COVID-19 vaccine. Generated by immunoSEQ multiplex PCR, the TCRdb table keeps only in-frame clones and is missing some. The sample lists about 90,000 clones, roughly 90% occurring once. Sequenced material: peripheral blood, taken on day 0 of AZD1222 vaccination. These receptors were collected from an adult in good health.

The rearrangement links TRBV9 to TRBJ2-7; the D call may be TRBD1 or TRBD2 (7 bases each). Germline V gene sequence: CDR1 SGDLS, CDR2 YYNGEE. Trimming took 3 bases from V and 3 from J, leaving 25 bases between them. The CDR3 sequence is 18 residues long. The CDR3, as DNA: TGTGCCAGCAGCGCCTCCGAAGGGGGCGGGAGTAATTTCTACGAGCAGTACTTC. Encoded protein: CASSASEGGGSNFYEQYF. Based on the CDR3 plus reference TRBV9 and TRBJ2-7, the full variable domain is DSGVTQTPKHLITATGQRVTLRCSPRSGDLSVYWYQQSLDQGLQFLIQYYNGEERAKGNILERFSAQQFPDLHSELNLSSLELGDSALYFCASSASEGGGSNFYEQYFGPGTRLTVT.

The chain joins TRBV27 to TRBJ2-7; D is unresolved. The V gene lost 2 bases and the J gene lost 0 bases, with 8 bases spanning the gap. The CDR3 runs 14 residues. The germline CDR1 and CDR2 sequences are MNHEY and SMNVEV (reference sequence). For the CDR3, the DNA is TGTGCCAGCAGTTTAGCGGCAGACTCCTACGAGCAGTACTTC. The encoded protein is CASSLAADSYEQYF.

V and J are TRBV7-9 and TRBJ1-2; D remains unclear. V shed 5 bases and J shed 6 bases, with 19 bases lying between them. The CDR3 length is 15 residues. CDR1 and CDR2 (germline): SEHNR, FQNEAQ (reference sequence). The CDR3 DNA reads TGTGCCAGCAGCCCTACACCGATATGGTCGGATGGCTACACCTTC. Residues: CASSPTPIWSDGYTF.

This chain links TRBV29-1 with TRBJ2-3, with 14 bases that match TRBD2. J gave up 4 bases and V 7 bases, and 4 bases lay outside the gene matches. The CDR3 has 14 residues. Germline CDR1 and CDR2: SQVTM and ANQGSEA. This CDR3 reads CSGGTSGSSDTQYF. The CDR3 nucleotides read TGCAGCGGGGGGACTAGCGGGAGTTCAGATACGCAGTATTTT.

In DNA form, the CDR3 reads TGTGCCAGCAGTCGGTATAGCAATCAGCCCCAGCATTTT. Translation gives CASSRYSNQPQHF. The chain joins TRBV27 to TRBJ1-5; D remains unclear. This CDR3 spans 13 amino acids. V lost 5 bases and J lost 0, with 5 bases in between. Germline lookup yields CDR1 MNHEY and CDR2 SMNVEV (reference sequence).

This clone was observed a few times. The sample holds other DNA sequences that translate to the same CDR3. CDR3 amino acids: CASSIAASGANEQFF. In DNA, the CDR3 is TGTGCCAGTAGTATAGCGGCTAGCGGGGCGAATGAGCAGTTCTTC. V and J are TRBV19 and TRBJ2-1; 9 bases line up with TRBD2. V gave up 1 base and J gave up 7 bases; unmatched junction bases: 5. Germline CDR1 and CDR2: LNHDA and SQIVND (reference sequence). The CDR3 consists of 15 residues.

The CDR3 protein is CASSPVVAGGRRDTQYF. The CDR3 region has the DNA TGTGCCAGCTCACCCGTAGTAGCGGGAGGCCGGCGAGATACGCAGTATTTT. The chain links TRBV18 to TRBJ2-3; 10 nucleotides match TRBD2. V dropped 3 bases and J dropped 5; count of bases not matched to a gene: 11. The CDR3 covers 17 residues. CDR1 and CDR2 from the germline V gene are KGHSH and LQKENI.

There are a few counts of this clone. CDR3: CASSFRLTTYNEQFF. In DNA, the CDR3 is TGTGCCAGCAGCTTCCGACTTACGACCTACAATGAGCAGTTCTTC. V gene TRBV11-1 combines with J gene TRBJ2-1, with D unresolved. The CDR3 contains 15 residues. Germline values: CDR1 SGHAT, CDR2 FQDESV (reference sequence). Trimming shortened V by 3 bases and J by 2 bases, and 11 bases separated the two germline ends.

The V call is TRBV28, the J call TRBJ1-5; D not certain. V was trimmed by 6 bases and J by 5 bases, leaving 14 bases between them. This CDR3 contains 14 residues. Germline CDR1 MDHEN, CDR2 SYDVKM. The CDR3 region is CASRKPSGYQPQHF. DNA for the CDR3: TGTGCCAGCAGAAAGCCCAGCGGCTATCAGCCCCAGCATTTT.

To note about this clone: The junction departs from germline at one end; a sequencing error may be responsible. The genes are TRBV28 and TRBJ1-6; possible D gene TRBD1, 6 bases. From germline, CDR1 is MDHEN and CDR2 SYDVKM. This CDR3 has 11 amino acids. The CDR3 DNA reads TGTGCCAGCAGTTTAGGAGACAGGTTCGACTTT. Encoded protein: CASSLGDRFDF.

The rearrangement links TRBV18 to TRBJ1-3; no firm D call. Trimming removed 0 bases from V and 0 bases from J, with 9 bases in between. The CDR3 extends over 16 amino acids. Germline CDR1 reads KGHSH; CDR2 reads LQKENI. The CDR3 protein is CASSPPVVSSGNTIYF. In DNA form, the CDR3 reads TGTGCCAGCTCACCACCGGTAGTAAGCTCTGGAAACACCATATATTTT.

A single count supports this clone. The chain employs TRBV7-3 and TRBJ1-3; unclear D gene. Trimming left V 5 bases short and J 4 bases short, with 12 bases between. Per the germline V gene, CDR1 is SGHTA and CDR2 is FQGTGA. The CDR3 has 14 amino acids. CDR3 sequence: CASSNGSPGNTIYF. The CDR3 nucleotides read TGTGCCAGCAGCAACGGGTCACCCGGAAACACCATATATTTT.

This chain links TRBV27 with TRBJ2-7, with D possibly called TRBD1 or TRBD2 (5 bases each). Germline V gene data show CDR1 as MNHEY and CDR2 as SMNVEV (reference sequence). V was cut by 4 bases and J by 0 bases, with 13 bases left in between. The CDR3 extends over 15 amino acids. The CDR3 protein is CASSSSREYSYEQYF. The CDR3 DNA follows: TGTGCCAGCAGTTCGAGCAGGGAGTACTCCTACGAGCAGTACTTC.

This clone showed up just once. The chain uses TRBV7-2 and TRBJ2-7; 8 bases are shared with TRBD1. Germline CDR1 and CDR2: SGHTA and FQGNSA. This CDR3 contains 14 residues. Trimming cost V 5 bases and J 2 bases; bases outside gene matches: 5. CDR3 protein: CASSRGQGTYEQYF. The CDR3, as DNA: TGTGCCAGCAGCCGCGGACAGGGCACCTACGAGCAGTACTTC.

The chain recombines TRBV6-6 with TRBJ1-3; D is undetermined. This CDR3 is built from 13 residues. Germline V gives CDR1 MNHNY, CDR2 SVGAGI (reference sequence). Between the trimmed V and J ends, which lost 6 bases and 1 base, there was a span of 7 bases. The CDR3, as DNA: TGTGCCAGCAGCGCAGTTTCTGGAAACACCATATATTTT. Amino acids: CASSAVSGNTIYF.

The chain has TRBV5-1 and TRBJ2-4, with 9 bases that match TRBD1. Germline lookup yields CDR1 SGHRS and CDR2 YFSETQ. V was pared by 4 bases and J by 1 base, with 6 bases of the junction left unmatched. The CDR3 is 16 residues long. CDR3 loop: CASSGRDREAKNIQYF. CDR3 nucleotide sequence: TGCGCCAGCAGCGGGAGGGACAGGGAGGCCAAAAACATTCAGTACTTC.

V and J are TRBV5-6 and TRBJ1-2, with D possibly TRBD1 on 5 matching bases. The CDR3 length is 18 residues. Per the germline V gene, CDR1 is SGHDT and CDR2 is YYEEEE. Trimming pared 6 bases from V and 4 bases from J, leaving 28 bases between. CDR3 sequence reads: CASIRQNGAGISLYGYTF. DNA for the CDR3: TGTGCCAGCATCCGCCAAAACGGGGCAGGCATATCCCTCTATGGCTACACCTTC. Complete variable domain (other parts from reference TRBV5-6 and TRBJ1-2): DAGVTQSPTHLIKTRGQQVTLRCSPKSGHDTVSWYQQALGQGPQFIFQYYEEEERQRGNFPDRFSGHQFPNYSSELNVNALLLGDSALYLCASIRQNGAGISLYGYTFGSGTRLTVV.

V usage is TRBV28 and J usage is TRBJ1-2, with a tentative D call TRBD1 (6 bases). The CDR3 length is 14 residues. Germline V CDR1 and CDR2: MDHEN, SYDVKM. V was clipped by 3 bases and J by 4 bases, with 12 bases between them. Here the CDR3 reads CASSFGGGPYGYTF. The CDR3 region has the DNA TGTGCCAGCAGTTTCGGAGGGGGACCCTATGGCTACACCTTC.

The chain recombines TRBV7-9 with TRBJ1-2; a possible D gene is TRBD1 (6 bases). Germline CDR1 SEHNR, CDR2 FQNEAQ (reference sequence). The CDR3 loop spans 15 amino acids. V was shortened by 6 bases and J by 4 bases, with 18 bases between the two germline ends. The CDR3: CASSFMHGGGYGYTF. In DNA, the CDR3 is TGTGCCAGCAGTTTTATGCACGGGGGCGGCTATGGCTACACCTTC.

V gene TRBV6-5 combines with J gene TRBJ1-1, with D hard to call. The CDR3 covers 12 residues. Looked up from germline, CDR1 is MNHEY and CDR2 is SVGAGI. V lost 7 bases and J 1 base, leaving 7 bases between the germline ends. The CDR3 region has the DNA TGTGCCAGCACGTCGGGGAACACTGAAGCTTTCTTT. It yields the protein CASTSGNTEAFF.

The chain combines TRBV28 with TRBJ2-1; 8 bases align to TRBD1. The CDR3 is 13 amino acids. CDR1 is MDHEN and CDR2 is SYDVKM in the germline V gene. V lost 3 bases to trimming and J lost 13 bases; unmatched junction nucleotides: 8. CDR3 nucleotide sequence: TGTGCCAGCAGTTTTTCGGACAGGGTTTTTCAGTTCTTC. Translation: CASSFSDRVFQFF.